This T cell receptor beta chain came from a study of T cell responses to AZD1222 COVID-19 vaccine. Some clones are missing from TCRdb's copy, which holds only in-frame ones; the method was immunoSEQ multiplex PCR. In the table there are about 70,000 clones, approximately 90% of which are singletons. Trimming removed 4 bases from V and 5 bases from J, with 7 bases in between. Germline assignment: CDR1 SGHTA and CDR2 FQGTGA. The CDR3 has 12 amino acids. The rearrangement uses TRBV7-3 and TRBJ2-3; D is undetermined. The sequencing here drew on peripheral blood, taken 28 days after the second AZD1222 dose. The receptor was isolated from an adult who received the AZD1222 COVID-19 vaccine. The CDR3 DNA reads TGTGCCAGCAGCTCAGGCCTAGATACGCAGTATTTT. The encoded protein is CASSSGLDTQYF.